This TCR beta chain was captured by sequencing in a study of blood T cell repertoires in COVID-19. Background on the study: Both acute and convalescent COVID-19 samples were obtained from the United States, Italy and Spain. The cDNA or gDNA used as material had been derived from T cells, B-cell-depleted T cells, or PBMCs.

Participant-given clinical history determined each cohort assignment. In the authors' methods: Estimation of nucleated cell counts was performed using reference gene primer amplification. Only in-frame clones appear in the TCRdb table, and some are missing; sequencing was by immunoSEQ multiplex PCR. The DNA was the basis for D and trimming; V, J and clone size are from that table. The repertoire consists of nearly 250,000 clones, with roughly 86% occurring once and the leading ten covering approximately 2.1%. Per germline, CDR1 SGHTA and CDR2 FQGNSA. This CDR3 has 17 residues. V shed 2 bases and J 2 bases; nucleotides not matched to a gene: 5.

This TCR came from a woman between 45 and 65 years old who had recovered from COVID-19. V is TRBV7-2 and J is TRBJ2-4; 11 positions agree with TRBD2. Source material: PBMCs or T cells enriched from blood (not recorded which). CDR3 loop: CASSLPLAGVTKNIQYF. Written as DNA, the CDR3 is TGTGCCAGCAGCTTACCACTAGCGGGAGTCACCAAAAACATTCAGTACTTC.